The source of this T cell receptor (beta chain) is a study of Ad26.COV2.S vaccination and SARS-CoV-2 variants. Notes on the study in general: Vaccine recipients surpassed placebo recipients in spike-specific TCR breadth.

CDR1 and CDR2 from the germline V gene are LNHDA and SQIVND (reference sequence). V was pared by 5 bases and J by 2 bases, with 15 bases between. The CDR3 contains 16 residues. Concerning this clone: What it binds is not known.

Using immunoSEQ multiplex PCR, the repertoire was profiled, and TCRdb retains in-frame clones only, with some absent. The sample contains 350,000 to 500,000 clones, around 91% of which appear only once. The treatment is: roughly 19 received Ad26.COV2.S at low or high dose, single or two shots; about 5 received placebo; per-sample allocation not given. The study sampled participants on day 63 after the first vaccine or placebo injection. The sequencing here drew on peripheral blood, taken in a trial of Ad26.COV2.S vaccine versus placebo. V usage is TRBV19 and J usage is TRBJ2-2, with D possibly matching TRBD2 (6 bases). The receptor's source is a person between 18 and 60 years old who received the Ad26.COV2.S COVID-19 vaccine or a placebo. CDR3 protein: CASSSKGGSNTGELFF. For the CDR3, the DNA is TGTGCCAGTAGTTCTAAAGGAGGGAGCAACACCGGGGAGCTGTTTTTT. Full variable domain (missing parts from reference TRBV19 and TRBJ2-2): DGGITQSPKYLFRKEGQNVTLSCEQNLNHDAMYWYRQDPGQGLRLIYYSQIVNDFQKGDIAEGYSVSREKKESFPLTVTSAQKNPTAFYLCASSSKGGSNTGELFFGEGSRLTVL.